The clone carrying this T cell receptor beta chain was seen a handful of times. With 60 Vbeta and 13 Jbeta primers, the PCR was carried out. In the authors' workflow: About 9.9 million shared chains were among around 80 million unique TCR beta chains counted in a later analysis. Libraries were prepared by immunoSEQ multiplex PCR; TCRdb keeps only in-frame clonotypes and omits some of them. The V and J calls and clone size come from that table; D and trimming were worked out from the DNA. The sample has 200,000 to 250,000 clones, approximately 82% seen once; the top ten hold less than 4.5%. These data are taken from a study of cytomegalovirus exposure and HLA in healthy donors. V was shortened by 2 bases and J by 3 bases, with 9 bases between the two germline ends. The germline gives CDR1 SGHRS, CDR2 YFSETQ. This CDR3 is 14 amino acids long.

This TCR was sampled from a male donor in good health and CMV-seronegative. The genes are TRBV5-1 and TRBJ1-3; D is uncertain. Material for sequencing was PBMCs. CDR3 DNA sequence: TGCGCCAGCAGCTTAAACAGTGATGGAAACACCATATATTTT. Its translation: CASSLNSDGNTIYF.